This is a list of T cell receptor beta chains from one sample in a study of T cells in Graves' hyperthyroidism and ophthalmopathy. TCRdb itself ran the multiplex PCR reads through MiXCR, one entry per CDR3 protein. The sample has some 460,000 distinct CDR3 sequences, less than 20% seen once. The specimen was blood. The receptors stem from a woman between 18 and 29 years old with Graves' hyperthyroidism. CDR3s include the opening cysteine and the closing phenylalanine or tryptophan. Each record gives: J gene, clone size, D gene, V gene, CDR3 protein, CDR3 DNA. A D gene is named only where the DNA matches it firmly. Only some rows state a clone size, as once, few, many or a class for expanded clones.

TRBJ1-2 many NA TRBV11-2 CASSPNHGGRGYGYTF TGTGCCAGCAGCCCGAATCACGGGGGAAGAGGCTATGGCTACACCTTC
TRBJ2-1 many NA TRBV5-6 CASSPKGAGTRSYNEQFF TGTGCCAGCAGCCCGAAAGGGGCCGGGACTCGCTCCTACAATGAGCAGTTCTTC
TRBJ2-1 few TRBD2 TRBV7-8 CASSFPAGGLGNEQFF TGTGCCAGCAGCTTCCCGGCGGGAGGCCTCGGCAATGAGCAGTTCTTC
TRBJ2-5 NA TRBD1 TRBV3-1 CASSDRDRGYQETQYF TGTGCCAGCAGCGACCGGGACAGGGGCTACCAAGAGACCCAGTACTTC
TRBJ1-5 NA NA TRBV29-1 CSVGIDSNQPQHF TGCAGCGTTGGAATTGATAGCAATCAGCCCCAGCATTTT
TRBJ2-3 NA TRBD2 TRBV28 CASSTTLGLADSDTQYF TGTGCCAGCAGTACCACTCTCGGACTAGCGGATTCAGATACGCAGTATTTT
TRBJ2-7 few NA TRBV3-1 CASRPDTGDEQYF TGTGCCAGCAGACCTGACACAGGTGACGAGCAGTACTTC
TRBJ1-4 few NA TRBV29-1 CSVSLTANEKLFF TGCAGCGTCTCACTTACAGCTAATGAAAAACTGTTTTTT
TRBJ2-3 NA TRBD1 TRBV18 CASSPQQGGTDTQYF TGTGCCAGCTCACCACAGCAGGGGGGCACAGATACGCAGTATTTT
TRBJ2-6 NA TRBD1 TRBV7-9 CASSYGQGVSGANVLTF TGTGCCAGCAGCTATGGACAGGGGGTGTCTGGGGCCAACGTCCTGACTTTC
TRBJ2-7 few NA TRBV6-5 CASSYSIDPYSYEQYF TGTGCCAGCAGTTACTCTATAGACCCTTACTCCTACGAGCAGTACTTC
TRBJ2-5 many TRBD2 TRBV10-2 CASSPLAGRWETQYF TGCGCCAGCAGCCCCCTAGCGGGAAGGTGGGAGACCCAGTACTTC
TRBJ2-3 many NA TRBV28 CASSLMPETVTDTQYF TGTGCCAGCAGTTTAATGCCGGAGACAGTCACAGATACGCAGTATTTT
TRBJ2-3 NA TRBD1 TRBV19 CASSRIRGPGDTQYF TGTGCCAGTAGTCGCATAAGGGGGCCGGGAGATACGCAGTATTTT
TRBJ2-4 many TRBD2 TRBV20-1 CSARGGGRGKNIQYF TGCAGTGCTCGGGGGGGGGGACGGGGCAAAAACATTCAGTACTTC
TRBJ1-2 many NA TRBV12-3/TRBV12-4 CASSTSTVRLGGYTF TGTGCCAGCAGCACCTCGACAGTTCGTTTAGGTGGCTACACCTTC
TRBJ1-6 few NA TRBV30 CAWRKGVSSYNSPLHF TGTGCCTGGAGGAAAGGGGTGAGCTCCTATAATTCACCCCTCCACTTT
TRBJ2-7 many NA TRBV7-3 CASSLGFQYEQYF TGTGCCAGCAGCTTAGGGTTCCAATACGAGCAGTACTTC
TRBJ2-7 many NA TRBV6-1 CASSPDRIYEQYF TGTGCCAGCAGTCCGGATCGGATCTACGAGCAGTACTTC
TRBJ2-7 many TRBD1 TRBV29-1 CSVERRDRAPPFPCYEQYF TGCAGCGTTGAACGCCGGGACAGGGCGCCTCCATTTCCTTGTTACGAGCAGTACTTC
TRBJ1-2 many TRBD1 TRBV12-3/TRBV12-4 CASTSGQGRYGYTF TGTGCCAGCACCAGCGGACAGGGTCGATACGGCTACACCTTC
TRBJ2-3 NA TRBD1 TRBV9 CASSVAGQTQYF TGTGCCAGCAGCGTAGCGGGACAGACGCAGTATTTT
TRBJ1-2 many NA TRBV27 CASRGLGGTENGYTF TGTGCCAGCAGGGGACTGGGGGGGACCGAAAACGGCTACACCTTC
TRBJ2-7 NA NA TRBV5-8 CASSLDPGVEEQYF TGTGCCAGCAGCTTGGATCCGGGGGTGGAAGAGCAGTACTTC
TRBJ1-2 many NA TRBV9 CASSVPRGGHNYGYTF TGTGCCAGCAGCGTCCCACGCGGGGGGCACAACTATGGCTACACCTTC
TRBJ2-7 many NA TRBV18 CASSPPGRGPYEQYF TGTGCCAGCTCACCACCGGGTAGGGGACCCTACGAGCAGTACTTC
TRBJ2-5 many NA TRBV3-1 CASSPQGGDQETQYF TGTGCCAGCAGCCCTCAAGGGGGTGACCAAGAGACCCAGTACTTC
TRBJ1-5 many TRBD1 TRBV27 CASSSLQGNNQPQHF TGTGCCAGCAGTTCGCTACAGGGGAACAATCAGCCCCAGCATTTT
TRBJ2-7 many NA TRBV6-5 CASSYSLERVGGDEQYF TGTGCCAGCAGTTACTCCCTCGAGCGGGTGGGCGGGGACGAGCAGTACTTC
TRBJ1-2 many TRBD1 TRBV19 CASSPGTGWNYGYTF TGTGCCAGTAGTCCCGGGACAGGGTGGAACTATGGCTACACCTTC